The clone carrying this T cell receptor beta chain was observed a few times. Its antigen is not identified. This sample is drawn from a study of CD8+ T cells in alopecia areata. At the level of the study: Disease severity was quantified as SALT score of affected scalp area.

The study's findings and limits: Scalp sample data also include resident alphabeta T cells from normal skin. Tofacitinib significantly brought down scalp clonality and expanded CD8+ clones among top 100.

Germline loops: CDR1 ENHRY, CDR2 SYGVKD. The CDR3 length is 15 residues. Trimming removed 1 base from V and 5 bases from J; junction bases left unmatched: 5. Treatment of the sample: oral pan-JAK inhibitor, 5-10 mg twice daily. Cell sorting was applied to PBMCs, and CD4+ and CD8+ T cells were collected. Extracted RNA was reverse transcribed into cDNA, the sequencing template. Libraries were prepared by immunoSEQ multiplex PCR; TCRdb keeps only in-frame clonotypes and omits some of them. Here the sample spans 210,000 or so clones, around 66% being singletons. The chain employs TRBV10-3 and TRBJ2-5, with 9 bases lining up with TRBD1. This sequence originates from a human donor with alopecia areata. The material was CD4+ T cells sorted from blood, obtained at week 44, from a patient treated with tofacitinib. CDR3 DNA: TGTGCCATCAGTGAGTTGCGGGACAGGGCGGAGACCCAGTACTTC. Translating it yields CAISELRDRAETQYF.